The sequence of this T cell receptor beta chain was determined in a study of T cells in Graves' hyperthyroidism and ophthalmopathy. Newly diagnosed hyperthyroidism patients aged 18 to 65 years had disease lasting under 2 months. Each diagnosis drew on symptoms, thyroxine, TRAb, thyroid ultrasound and orbital computed tomography findings. A sample of blood taken at first hyperthyroidism diagnosis preceded any ophthalmopathy symptoms. Around 9.8 ml fresh peripheral blood yielded the PBMCs. Researchers amplified the TCR beta CDR3 regions from RNA transcripts. TCR CDR3 underwent first-round RT-PCR with the HTBI primer set. TCRdb fed the multiplex PCR reads into MiXCR, producing one record per CDR3 protein. Of roughly 38,000 distinct CDR3 sequences detected, 49% appear once; the ten largest clones hold about 6%. Trimming took 0 bases from V and 4 from J, leaving 13 bases between them. This CDR3 has 15 residues. Germline lookup yields CDR1 SGDLS and CDR2 YYNGEE.

The chain joins TRBV9 to TRBJ2-5; D is possibly TRBD2 (6 bases). Specimen: blood. This TCR came from a woman in her forties or fifties with Graves' hyperthyroidism that later progressed to Graves' ophthalmopathy. The CDR3 loop is CASSVGTTRGETQYF. The CDR3, as DNA: TGTGCCAGCAGCGTAGGGACTACAAGAGGAGAGACCCAGTACTTC.